The present T cell receptor (beta chain) was sequenced within a study of blood T cells in healthy people across ages. Using a J-beta primer mix together with a sample-barcoded 5' primer, a second PCR was run for roughly 7 to 12 cycles. TCRdb itself ran the 5' RACE reads through MiXCR, one entry per CDR3 protein. The sample shows about 800,000 distinct CDR3 sequences, around half of them seen only once. Per germline, CDR1 SNHLY and CDR2 FYNNEI. The CDR3 runs 12 residues. Trimming removed 9 bases at V and 5 bases at J, with 14 bases between. Sequencing was carried out using blood. V and J are TRBV2 and TRBJ2-7, with D perhaps matching TRBD2 (6 bases). The receptor comes from a man aged 80 or over in good health. The CDR3 nucleotides read TGTGCCAGAGGGCAGGGAGGAGACGAGCAGTACTTC. Amino acids: CARGQGGDEQYF.